Each of the 7 T cell receptor beta chains below was sequenced from the same sample in a study of OX40 agonist ivuxolimab in advanced cancers. Method: immunoSEQ multiplex PCR; TCRdb's copy keeps in-frame clones and lacks some. Of approximately 44,000 clones in the sample, around 84% were seen once. Material: CD4+ or CD8+ T cells sorted from blood, obtained in a trial of the OX40 agonist ivuxolimab. The receptors were gathered from an adult with an advanced solid tumor such as melanoma, head and neck, liver or kidney cancer.

This clone was seen once. This rearrangement joins TRBV7-7 to TRBJ2-5; the D call may be TRBD1 or TRBD2 (7 bases each). The CDR3 spans 13 residues. Per the germline V gene, CDR1 is SSHAT and CDR2 is FNYEAQ (reference sequence). The V gene lost 5 bases and the J gene lost 5 bases, with 12 bases spanning the gap. In nucleotides, the CDR3 is TGTGCCAGCAGCCAGGGGGGGGGTGAGACCCAGTACTTC. Amino acid sequence: CASSQGGGETQYF.

CDR3 amino acids: CASNSGGDPTNEKLFF. CDR3 in DNA: TGCGCCAGCAATTCAGGGGGCGATCCAACTAATGAAAAACTGTTTTTT. J is TRBJ1-4 and V is TRBV4-3; 8 nucleotides agree with TRBD1. V was pared by 7 bases and J by 0 bases, with 7 bases of the junction left unmatched. CDR3 length equals 16 residues. CDR1 and CDR2 (germline): LGHNA, YSLEER.

CDR3 nucleotide sequence: TGTGCCAGCAGTTTATCAAGGGGGATAGATAACTATGGCTACACCTTC. Translation: CASSLSRGIDNYGYTF. The chain links TRBV27 to TRBJ1-2, with TRBD1 as a possible D gene (6 bases). V lost 0 bases, J lost 1 base, and 12 bases lay in between. CDR3 length: 16 amino acids. CDR1 is MNHEY, CDR2 SMNVEV, per germline (reference sequence).

This chain connects TRBV7-8 to TRBJ2-7, with 9 nucleotides matching TRBD2. The CDR3 contains 14 residues. Germline V CDR1 and CDR2: SGHVS, FQNEAQ. The J segment lost 3 bases and the V segment lost 3 bases, leaving 3 bases of the junction unmatched. The CDR3: CASSFGTSSYEQYF. The CDR3 region has the DNA TGTGCCAGCAGCTTTGGGACTAGCAGCTACGAGCAGTACTTC.

The chain carries TRBV21-1 and TRBJ1-3. TRBV21-1 is annotated as a pseudogene. The CDR3 has 13 residues. The CDR3 bases are TGTGCCAAAATCACTGGTACGGGAAACACCATATATTTT. Its translation: CAKITGTGNTIYF.

This chain uses TRBV18 with TRBJ2-7, with no clear D. Germline CDR1 reads KGHSH; CDR2 reads LQKENI. V lost 6 bases to trimming and J lost 2 bases, with 11 bases between them. The CDR3 extends over 13 amino acids. The CDR3 DNA follows: TGTGCCAGCTCTCCTGTTAAAGCCTACGAGCAGTACTTC. It is translated as CASSPVKAYEQYF.

The chain carries TRBV5-4 and TRBJ2-7; 7 nucleotides match TRBD2. Germline values: CDR1 SGHNT, CDR2 YYREEE (reference sequence). Germline trimming cut 0 bases from V and 2 bases from J; bases unmatched to any gene: 5. The CDR3 loop spans 15 amino acids. The CDR3 sequence: CASSLGGAGAYEQYF. As DNA, the CDR3 is TGTGCCAGCAGCTTGGGCGGGGCGGGGGCCTACGAGCAGTACTTC. The full variable domain, in which reference TRBV5-4 and TRBJ2-7 provide the parts outside the CDR3, is ETGVTQSPTHLIKTRGQQVTLRCSSQSGHNTVSWYQQALGQGPQFIFQYYREEENGRGNFPPRFSGLQFPNYSSELNVNALELDDSALYLCASSLGGAGAYEQYFGPGTRLTVT.